This TCR beta chain was identified in a study of blood T cell repertoires in COVID-19. Background on the study: Both acute and convalescent COVID-19 samples were obtained from the United States, Italy and Spain. T cells, B-cell-depleted T cells, or PBMCs provided the cDNA or gDNA that served as material.

Profiling relied on immunoSEQ multiplex PCR, and the TCRdb table lists in-frame clones only, not all of them. The table has 53,000 or so clones, about nine tenths seen once. There are 14 residues in the CDR3. The ends were cut back, 6 bases at V and 4 bases at J, with 10 bases in the middle. Germline assignment: CDR1 MNHEY and CDR2 SMNVEV (reference sequence). The V gene is TRBV27, the J gene TRBJ2-6, with TRBD1 as a possible D gene (6 bases). Sequencing used peripheral blood. This receptor was identified in an elderly man with acute or convalescent COVID-19. The CDR3 is CASRGAPGANVLTF. CDR3 DNA: TGTGCCAGCAGGGGGGCTCCCGGGGCCAACGTCCTGACTTTC. Full variable domain (missing parts from reference TRBV27 and TRBJ2-6): EAQVTQNPRYLITVTGKKLTVTCSQNMNHEYMSWYRQDPGLGLRQIYYSMNVEVTDKGDVPEGYKVSRKEKRNFPLILESPSPNQTSLYFCASRGAPGANVLTFGAGSRLTVL.